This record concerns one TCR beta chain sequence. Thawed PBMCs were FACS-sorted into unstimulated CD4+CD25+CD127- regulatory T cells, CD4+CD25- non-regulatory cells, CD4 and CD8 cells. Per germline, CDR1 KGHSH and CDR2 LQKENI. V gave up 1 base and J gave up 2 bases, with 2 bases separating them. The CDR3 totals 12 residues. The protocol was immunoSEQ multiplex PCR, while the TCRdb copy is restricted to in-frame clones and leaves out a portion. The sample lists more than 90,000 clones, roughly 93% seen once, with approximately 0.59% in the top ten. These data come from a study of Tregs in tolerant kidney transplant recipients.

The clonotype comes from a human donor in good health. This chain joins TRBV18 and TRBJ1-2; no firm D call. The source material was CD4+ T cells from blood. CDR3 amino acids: CASSPQNYGYTF. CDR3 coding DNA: TGTGCCAGCTCACCACAGAACTATGGCTACACCTTC.